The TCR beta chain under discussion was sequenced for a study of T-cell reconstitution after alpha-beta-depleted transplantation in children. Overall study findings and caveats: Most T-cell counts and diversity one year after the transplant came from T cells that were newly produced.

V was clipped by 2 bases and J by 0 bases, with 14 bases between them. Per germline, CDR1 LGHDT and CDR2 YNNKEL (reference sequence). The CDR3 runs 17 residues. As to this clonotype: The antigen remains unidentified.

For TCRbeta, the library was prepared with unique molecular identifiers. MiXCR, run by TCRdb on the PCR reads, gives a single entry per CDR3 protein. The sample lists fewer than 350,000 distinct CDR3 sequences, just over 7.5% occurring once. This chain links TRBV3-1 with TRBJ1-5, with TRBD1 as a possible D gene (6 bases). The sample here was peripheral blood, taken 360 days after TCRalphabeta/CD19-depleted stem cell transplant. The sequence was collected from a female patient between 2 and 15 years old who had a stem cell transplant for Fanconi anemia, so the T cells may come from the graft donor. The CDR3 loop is CASSQSGGVYSNQPQHF. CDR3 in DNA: TGTGCCAGCAGCCAATCCGGGGGCGTTTATAGCAATCAGCCCCAGCATTTT.